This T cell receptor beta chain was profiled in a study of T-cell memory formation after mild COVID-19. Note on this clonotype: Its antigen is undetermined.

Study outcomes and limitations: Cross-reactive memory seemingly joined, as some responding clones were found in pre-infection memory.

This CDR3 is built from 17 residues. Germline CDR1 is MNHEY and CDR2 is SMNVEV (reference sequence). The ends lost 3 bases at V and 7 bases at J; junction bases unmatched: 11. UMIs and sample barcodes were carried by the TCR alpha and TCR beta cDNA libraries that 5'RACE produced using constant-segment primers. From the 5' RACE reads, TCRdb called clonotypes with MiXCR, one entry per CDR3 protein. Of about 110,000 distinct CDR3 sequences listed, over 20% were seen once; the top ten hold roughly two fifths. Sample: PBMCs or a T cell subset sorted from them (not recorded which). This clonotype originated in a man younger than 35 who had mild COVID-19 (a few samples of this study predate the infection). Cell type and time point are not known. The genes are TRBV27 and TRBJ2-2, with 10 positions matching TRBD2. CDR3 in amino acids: CASSFLSSGGINGELFF. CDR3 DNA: TGTGCCAGCAGTTTCCTATCTAGCGGGGGAATCAACGGGGAGCTGTTTTTT.